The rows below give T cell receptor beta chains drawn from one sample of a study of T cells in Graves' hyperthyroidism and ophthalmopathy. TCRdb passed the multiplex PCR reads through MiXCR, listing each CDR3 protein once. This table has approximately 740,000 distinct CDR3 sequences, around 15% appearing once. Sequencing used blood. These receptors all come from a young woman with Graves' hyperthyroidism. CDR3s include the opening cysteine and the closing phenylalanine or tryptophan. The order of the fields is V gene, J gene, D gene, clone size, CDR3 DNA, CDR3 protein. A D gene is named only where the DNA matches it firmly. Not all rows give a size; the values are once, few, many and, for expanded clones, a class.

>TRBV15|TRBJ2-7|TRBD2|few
TGTGCCACCAGCAGAGATCTCGGGACTATATCCTACGAGCAGTACTTC
CATSRDLGTISYEQYF
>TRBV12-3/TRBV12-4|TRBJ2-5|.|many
TGTGCCAGCAGTTTAACGGCAGGCTCTATAGAGACCCAGTACTTC
CASSLTAGSIETQYF
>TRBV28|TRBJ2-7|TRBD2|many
TGTGCCAGCAGACCCGAAGCGGGAAGGGTCGAGCAGTACTTC
CASRPEAGRVEQYF
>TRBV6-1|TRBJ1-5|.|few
TGTGCCAGCGGGGTAAAAGCGAATCAGCCCCAGCATTTT
CASGVKANQPQHF
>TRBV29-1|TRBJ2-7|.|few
TGCAGCGTCGACGGGACTGACCCTTACGAGCAGTACTTC
CSVDGTDPYEQYF
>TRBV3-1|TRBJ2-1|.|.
TGTGCCAGCAGCCAAGACCCAGGGGGGGGCAATGAGCAGTTCTTC
CASSQDPGGGNEQFF
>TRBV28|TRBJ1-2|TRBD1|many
TGTGCCAGCAGTTTGATACCCCCGACAGGGCTCAACTATGGCTACACCTTC
CASSLIPPTGLNYGYTF
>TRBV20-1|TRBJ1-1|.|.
TGCAGTGCTAGAGATTGGTCGGACACGGACACTGAAGCTTTCTTT
CSARDWSDTDTEAFF
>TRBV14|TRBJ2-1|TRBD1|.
TGTGCCAGCAGCCACTTGGACAGGGGGTATCTCGGGCAGTTCTTC
CASSHLDRGYLGQFF
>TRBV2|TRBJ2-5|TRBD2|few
TGTGCCAGCAGGGGACTAGCCCACCTCCAAGAGACCCAGTACTTC
CASRGLAHLQETQYF
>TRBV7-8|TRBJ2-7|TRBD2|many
TGTGCCAGCAGCTTTGTTACGGGACTAGCTGTCTACGAGCAGTACTTC
CASSFVTGLAVYEQYF
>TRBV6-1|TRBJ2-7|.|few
TGTGCCAGCACCCCGCGTGGGGCCAACGAGCAGTACTTC
CASTPRGANEQYF
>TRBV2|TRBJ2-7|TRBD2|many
TGTGCCAGCAGAATGAGCGGGGGCGAGCAGTACTTC
CASRMSGGEQYF
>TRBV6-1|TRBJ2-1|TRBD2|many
TGTGCCAGCAGTGAGGGACTATCGGACTACAATGAGCAGTTCTTC
CASSEGLSDYNEQFF
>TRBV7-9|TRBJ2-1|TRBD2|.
TGTGCCAGCAGCTTAGAACAAATGACTAGCGGGTTGGGCAATGAGCAGTTCTTC
CASSLEQMTSGLGNEQFF
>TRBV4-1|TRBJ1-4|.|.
TGCGCCAGCAGCCTCACTAGCCATGAAAAACTGTTTTTT
CASSLTSHEKLFF
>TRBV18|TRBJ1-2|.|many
TGTGCCAGCTCACCGGGTAGAGACTATGGCTACACCTTC
CASSPGRDYGYTF
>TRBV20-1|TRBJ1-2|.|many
TGCAGTGCTAGAGGTGGGGTTGAAGGCTACACCTTC
CSARGGVEGYTF
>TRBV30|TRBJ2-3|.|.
TGTGCCTGGAGTGCCTGGACGGACTCTTTCACAGATACGCAGTATTTT
CAWSAWTDSFTDTQYF
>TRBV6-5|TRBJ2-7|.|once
TGTGCCAGCAGTTTGGGGGGTAGTCCCGGCTACGAGCAGTACTTC
CASSLGGSPGYEQYF
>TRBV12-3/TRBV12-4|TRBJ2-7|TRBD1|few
TGTGCCAGCAGTTTACCCCCGAGACAGGGGGTGGGGGAGCAGTACTTC
CASSLPPRQGVGEQYF
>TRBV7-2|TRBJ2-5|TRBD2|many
TGTGCCAGCAGCTATGCCGGACTAGCGGGGGGAGAGACCCAGTACTTC
CASSYAGLAGGETQYF
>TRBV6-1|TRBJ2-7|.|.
TGTGCCAGCAGCCGGAACAGGGCGAGCTCCTACGAGCAGTACTTC
CASSRNRASSYEQYF
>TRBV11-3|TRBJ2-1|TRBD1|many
TGTGCCAGCAGCTACACCGGGACAGGGAATGAGCAGTTCTTC
CASSYTGTGNEQFF
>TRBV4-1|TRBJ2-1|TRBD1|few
TGCGCCAGCAGAGGGACAGGGGGCTCCTACAATGAGCAGTTCTTC
CASRGTGGSYNEQFF
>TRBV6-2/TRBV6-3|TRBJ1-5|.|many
TGTGCCAGCAGCTTCATGACAGCAAATCAGCCCCAGCATTTT
CASSFMTANQPQHF
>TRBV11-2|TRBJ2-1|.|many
TGTGCCAGCAGCCCCTACTGGGAGCAGTTCTTC
CASSPYWEQFF
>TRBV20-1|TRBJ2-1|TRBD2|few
TGCAGTGCACCTGGACTAGCGGGGTCCAATGAGCAGTTCTTC
CSAPGLAGSNEQFF
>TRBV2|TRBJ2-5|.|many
TGTGCCAGCAGTGAATTGGGCCTCCAAGAGACCCAGTACTTC
CASSELGLQETQYF
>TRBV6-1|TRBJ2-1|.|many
TGTGCCACAACTCAGGGCCCGGTATACAATGAGCAGTTCTTC
CATTQGPVYNEQFF
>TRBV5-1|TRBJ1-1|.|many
TGCGCCAGCAGCATAGGGGGAGATCGCGCTGAAGCTTTCTTT
CASSIGGDRAEAFF
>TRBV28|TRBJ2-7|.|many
TGTGCCAGCAGTCCAACCCCCCACTTCGTAGTGGACGAGCAGTACTTC
CASSPTPHFVVDEQYF
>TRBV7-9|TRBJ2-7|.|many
TGTGCCAGCAGCTTTTCAGGGCCCGTGGGATCCTACGAGCAGTACTTC
CASSFSGPVGSYEQYF
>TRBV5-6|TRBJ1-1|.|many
TGTGCCAGCAGCTTGGCTGACAGCACTGAAGCTTTCTTT
CASSLADSTEAFF
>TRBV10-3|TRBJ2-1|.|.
TGTGCCATCAGTGAGAACAATGAGCAGTTCTTC
CAISENNEQFF
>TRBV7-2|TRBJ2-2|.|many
TGTGCCAGTCCCCGTGGGGAAGTGCCCGGGGAGCTGTTTTTT
CASPRGEVPGELFF
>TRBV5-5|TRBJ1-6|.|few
TGTGCCAGCAGCCGGGGACAAACGGAGTCACCCCTCCACTTT
CASSRGQTESPLHF
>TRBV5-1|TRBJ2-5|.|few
TGCGCCAGCAGCCAAGGGACCGTACAAGAGACCCAGTACTTC
CASSQGTVQETQYF
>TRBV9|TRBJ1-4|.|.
TGTGCCAGCGGACCTGGGGGGGTTCAGGAAAAACTGTTTTTT
CASGPGGVQEKLFF
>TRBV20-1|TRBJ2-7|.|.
TGCAGTGCTAGGGGGGCAGGCATCACCTACGAGCAGTACTTC
CSARGAGITYEQYF
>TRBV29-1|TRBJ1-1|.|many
TGCAGCGTTCCACAGGGAGAGAACACTGAAGCTTTCTTT
CSVPQGENTEAFF
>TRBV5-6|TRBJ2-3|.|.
TGTGCCAGCAGCATTGGGGACAGCACAGATACGCAGTATTTT
CASSIGDSTDTQYF
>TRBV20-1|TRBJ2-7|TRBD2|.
TGCAGTGCTGGCCTACTAGCGGGAGGGGGCGAGCAGTACTTC
CSAGLLAGGGEQYF
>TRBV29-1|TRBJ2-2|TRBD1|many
TGCAGCGTCGGACAGGGTACGAACACCGGGGAGCTGTTTTTT
CSVGQGTNTGELFF
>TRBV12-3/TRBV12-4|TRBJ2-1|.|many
TGTGCCAGCAGTCTTAGCTACGGTGGGGGCTCCTACAATGAGCAGTTCTTC
CASSLSYGGGSYNEQFF
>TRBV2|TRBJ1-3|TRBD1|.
TGTGCCAGCAGAGCGACAGGGGATGGAAACACCATATATTTT
CASRATGDGNTIYF
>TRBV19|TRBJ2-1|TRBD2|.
TGTGCCAGTAACAGCGGGAGGGCCGCTGGGGGCAATGAGCAGTTCTTC
CASNSGRAAGGNEQFF
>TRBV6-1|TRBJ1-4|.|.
TGTGCCAGCCGATTGCGACTAGAAAAACTGTTTTTT
CASRLRLEKLFF
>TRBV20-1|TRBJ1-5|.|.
TGCAGTGCTAGAGGTCCTAGGACAGCCGGCAATCAGCCCCAGCATTTT
CSARGPRTAGNQPQHF
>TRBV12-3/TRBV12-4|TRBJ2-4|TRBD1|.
TGTGCCAGCAGTTTCTTCCAAACCGGGACAGTAAATCTAGCCAAAAACATTCAGTACTTC
CASSFFQTGTVNLAKNIQYF
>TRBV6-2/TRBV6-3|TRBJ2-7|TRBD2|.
TGTGCCAGCAGTTACTCGACTAGCGGGAGGATACGAAGCTCCTACGAGCAGTACTTC
CASSYSTSGRIRSSYEQYF
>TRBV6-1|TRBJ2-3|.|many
TGTGCCAGCAGCCCCACCCCTGGAGATACGCAGTATTTT
CASSPTPGDTQYF
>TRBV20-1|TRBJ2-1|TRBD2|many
TGCAGTGCCCAACGGACTAGCGGAATCAATGAGCAGTTCTTC
CSAQRTSGINEQFF
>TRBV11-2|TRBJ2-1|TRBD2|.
TGTGCCAGCAGCTTCTCCCCACTAGCGGCTACCTACAATGAGCAGTTCTTC
CASSFSPLAATYNEQFF
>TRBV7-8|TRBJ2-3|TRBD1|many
TGTGCCAGCAGCTACGACAGGGGGCTAACAGATACGCAGTATTTT
CASSYDRGLTDTQYF
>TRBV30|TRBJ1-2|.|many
TGTGCCTGGAGTGTAGGGATGGGACGGAACTATGGCTACACCTTC
CAWSVGMGRNYGYTF
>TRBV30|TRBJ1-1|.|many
TGTGCCTGGAGTCTCCGACCGCTTGAAGCTTTCTTT
CAWSLRPLEAFF